This T cell receptor beta chain was captured by sequencing in a study of cytomegalovirus exposure and HLA in healthy donors (dated by TCRdb to 2016 to 2017). For context, the study as a whole: In an earlier analysis of under 750 of the donors, approximately 260 Gb of sequence data and 90 million to 120 million unique TCR beta sequences from roughly 190 million T cells were reported. An early release covering roughly 600 HLA-typed donors comprised about 320 gigabases of sequencing data and approximately 80 million unique TCR sequences. Of the 300 to 400 genotyped donors, about 84% fell in the genetic ancestry cluster associated with self-reported Caucasian donors. The study was designed to test whether signatures of past pathogen exposure could be identified by cataloging public T cell receptors. The T cell repertoires of several hundred subjects were profiled by immunosequencing and related to cytomegalovirus serostatus. A separate validation cohort of roughly 130 different subjects was used in addition to the roughly 670-subject first cohort. To predict cytomegalovirus infection status, the study combined high-throughput TCR immunosequencing, statistical association of individual TCRs with disease status, and machine learning. A later analysis re-analyzed previously published TCR beta repertoires from about 730 donors and added high-resolution HLA genotyping to study TCR occurrence patterns. In the later analysis, no new phenotypic data were used to find candidate immune exposures; instead, reliance was placed on TCR beta sequences and their occurrence across donors. In an earlier analysis of 550 to 700 of the donors, high-throughput TCR beta sequencing was used to judge whether each TCR beta V gene segment behaved as functional or pseudogenic. Donor age, sex, ethnicity and CMV serostatus were compiled alongside the repertoire data. Genome-wide SNP genotypes for about three fifths of the roughly 670 donors were used in a later genetic analysis, which treated that subset as a discovery cohort. All discovery cohort repertoires had been generated on a single sequencing platform. Both class I and class II loci were covered by HLA typing, at four-digit resolution. Typing coverage varied by locus: roughly 629-630 donors for A, B, C, DRB1 and DQB1; roughly 520 for DQA1; around 610 for DPA1; around 450 for DPB1. Because of strong linkage in the cohort, roughly 5 DR-DQ haplotypes were treated as single units for association and clustering. Among about 400 genotyped donors of the cohort, an average of approximately 240,000 unique TCR beta nucleotide sequences was sequenced per donor, of which 15% to 20% were non-productive.

Comment on this clone: Its antigen has not been determined.

The cohort comprised 550 to 700 healthy bone marrow donors. Cohort members were all nominally healthy when sampled, although unrecorded immune exposures were likely present. The donor was CMV seronegative and was included in the group of a few hundred seronegative cohort members. Every donor gave a peripheral blood sample, and the peripheral blood mononuclear cells from that sample were used for TCR beta sequencing. Genomic DNA extraction from the blood cell samples was performed with the Qiagen DNeasy Blood Extraction Kit. The CDR3 covers 19 residues, taking in both the cysteine and the phenylalanine. Of all the DNA, just the CDR3 is kept, 57 bases in frame from base 1. V was cut back by 4 bases and J by 1 base, leaving a gap of 26 bases between them. The germline V gene sets CDR1 to SGDLS and CDR2 to YYNGEE. Library preparation was by the immunoSEQ multiplex PCR assay. A mixture of 60 forward primers for TCR Vbeta segments and 13 reverse primers for TCR Jbeta segments was used in the multiplex PCR. The CDR3 region of rearranged TCR beta genes was amplified from genomic DNA with a multiplex PCR assay. The amplified TCR beta libraries were sequenced on the Illumina HiSeq System as 87-base-pair reads. The authors' analysis ran thus. A later analysis counted approximately 74 million unique TCR beta chains across the 700 or so repertoires, and about 10 million of these chains were shared by at least two donors. Raw reads were error-corrected and collapsed into unique sequences with a nearest-neighbor algorithm that merged closely related sequences to remove PCR and sequencing errors. To assign V, D and J gene segments, CDR3 sequences were aligned to IMGT reference sequences. For a sequence to be retained, a match of at least six nucleotides to both a V gene segment and a J gene segment was required. A rearrangement was called productive if the CDR3 had no stop codons and remained in frame with V and J, and every other rearrangement was called non-productive. CDR3 was defined by IMGT convention, running from the second conserved V-encoded cysteine to the conserved J-encoded phenylalanine. The earlier analysis of about 640 of the donors excluded any sequence lacking an unambiguous match to a single V gene segment. In an earlier analysis of around 600 of the donors, V segments were called functional above 56.7% productive rearrangements and were called segregating when the between-donor standard deviation exceeded 5%. A statistical classification framework was built to diagnose cytomegalovirus status from the catalog of TCR beta chain sequences. In a later analysis, V and J genes were assigned by comparing TCR nucleotide sequences against IMGT/GENE-DB human TR gene sequences. In a later analysis, CDR3 sequences and most-parsimonious VDJ recombination scenarios were assigned using the TCRdist pipeline. In a later analysis, every TCR beta chain was defined by the combination of its CDR3 amino acid sequence and its V-gene family, and reads without a unique V-gene family were dropped. To address suspected cross-contamination and a sequencing artifact, a later analysis removed around 590 highly shared, low-generation-probability nucleotide sequences. For each public chain, a later analysis derived a clonal expansion index from normalized ranks of inferred template counts within each repertoire. Generation probabilities in a later analysis came from a VDJ recombination model fitted to out-of-frame rearrangements, and those results were checked against IGoR. In a later analysis, hypergeometric tests were used to score TCR-TCR, TCR-HLA and TCR-CMV co-occurrence, with a repertoire-size bias correction applied to TCR pairs. A later analysis estimated false discovery rates by permuting HLA or CMV assignments 20 times. In a later analysis, co-occurring TCRs were grouped using DBSCAN, and TCRdist sequence similarity was added for clustering within HLA-allele-positive subsets. Repertoires with fewer than 30,000 or more than 120,000 public chains were left out of co-occurrence clustering, as were several repertoires with anomalous nucleotide sharing. TCRdb retrieved this table from immuneACCESS and kept in-frame rearrangements only. Not all clones are present; in checked studies, unresolved V genes account for under half, and no reason is known for the remainder. That table furnishes V, J and clone size, whereas the DNA furnished D and trimming. This sample's table lists over 90,000 clones. 3.5% of the sample comes from the top ten.

Summary of the overall study and its limitations: Presence/absence analyses assumed roughly uniform sequencing depth across donors, an assumption that may not hold. For the cohort, immune exposure information was limited to CMV serostatus. A later genetic analysis reported fewer N-insertions in productive TCRs among donors in an Asian-associated ancestry cluster than the 666-donor mean. According to a later analysis, most CMV-associated TCR beta chains appeared to be HLA-restricted, and the HLA associations seemed to be driven largely by CMV exposure. Some IMGT-functional V segments, including TRBV6-2 and TRBV6-3, could not be distinguished by the 87-base-pair reads and were therefore excluded. A further reported finding was that TCR beta sequences accurately predicted the HLA-A and HLA-B alleles for most subjects in the first cohort. The classifier was reported to diagnose cytomegalovirus status with high specificity and sensitivity in both the original cohort and the validation cohort. Because HLA typing was unavailable for some donors at each locus, only the typed subset was used in association tests. The study listed 150 to 200 TCR beta chains as associated with cytomegalovirus. Assigning TCR associations to individual alleles was difficult when HLA alleles, especially DR and DQ, strongly co-occurred. In this cohort, only TCR beta chains were sequenced, and detectable features were limited by the absence of alpha or paired-chain data. Broadly in line with IMGT annotations, most TCR beta V segments showed up in productive rearrangements about 87% or about 30% of the time in an earlier analysis of 450 to 750 of the donors. A later analysis found that HLA-associated TCR beta chains were more clonally expanded and had lower generation probabilities than equally common non-associated chains. The earlier analysis of a few hundred of the donors excluded fewer than 20 rarely observed V segments, including chromosome 9 orphons, because counts were too low. The authors suggested that the approach could potentially be extended to other disease states and immunological phenotypes. In a later genetic analysis, a missense DCLRE1C variant was associated with V-gene and J-gene trimming of TCR beta chains, and the association was replicated in an independent cohort. Correlated functional status among segregating V segments might reflect linkage disequilibrium, but an unknown experimental factor could not be ruled out. In a later analysis, TCR association rates were found to vary across HLA loci, with the most associated TCRs seen for DRB1 alleles and the fewest for HLA-C alleles. In a later analysis, several top co-occurrence clusters were reported to appear linked to parvovirus B19, influenza, CMV and Epstein-Barr virus. A few of the identified cytomegalovirus-associated TCR beta chains were confirmed in vitro to be specific for cytomegalovirus antigens. A later analysis associated 16,951 TCR beta sequences with specific HLA alleles at a false discovery rate of 0.05. A group of highly shared sequence variants was considered likely to be a technical artifact of the sequencing pipeline. While some public TCRs were present in many individuals, most TCR sequences turned up only very rarely across donors.

This TCR came from a man aged 40-55 years in good health and CMV-seronegative. The sequenced material came from PBMCs. The chain is made from TRBV9 and TRBJ1-1, with the D gene too uncertain to name. The encoded CDR3 is CASSPYIGRGSVKNTEAFF. The nucleotide sequence reads TGTGCCAGCAGCCCCTATATTGGACGAGGGTCCGTTAAGAACACTGAAGCTTTCTTT.